The TCR beta chain under discussion was sequenced for a study of blood T cell repertoires in COVID-19. On the study more broadly: Acute and convalescent COVID-19 samples came from the United States, Italy and Spain.

The germline V and J ends were trimmed by 6 bases and 1 base, with 9 bases remaining between them. The CDR3 contains 13 residues. Per the germline V gene, CDR1 is ENHRY and CDR2 is SYGVKD. Methods used by the authors: Counts of nucleated cells, estimated from reference gene primer amplification, were obtained. The data were produced by immunoSEQ multiplex PCR, yet TCRdb's version contains in-frame clones alone and is incomplete. The V and J calls and clone size are taken from that table; D and trimming were inferred from the DNA. The data show about 360,000 clones, roughly four fifths seen once. The specimen was peripheral blood. This sequence originates from a human donor with acute or convalescent COVID-19. The donor label of this sample is uncertain. The genes are TRBV10-3 and TRBJ1-1; D not certain. The DNA for the CDR3 is TGTGCCATCAGCGCGGATCCGAACACTGAAGCTTTCTTT. It is translated as CAISADPNTEAFF.